A selection of T cell receptor beta chains follows, all from one sample in a study of cytomegalovirus exposure and HLA in healthy donors. Generated by immunoSEQ multiplex PCR, the TCRdb table keeps only in-frame clones and is missing some. The sample contains approximately 150,000 clones, roughly 66% of which appear only once. The sample consisted of PBMCs. Receptors were obtained from an older woman in good health and CMV-seronegative. CDR3s include the opening cysteine and the closing phenylalanine or tryptophan. Each record gives: V gene, clone size, D gene, J gene, CDR3 DNA, CDR3 protein. D genes are given only for firm matches. Some rows have no size entry. The others give once, few or many, or a class for an expanded clone.

>TRBV7-2|few|TRBD1|TRBJ1-6
TGTGCCAGCAGCGCTCGACAGGGGCCACGGGTCAATTCACCCCTCCACTTT
CASSARQGPRVNSPLHF
>TRBV5-1|NA|TRBD2|TRBJ2-7
TGCGCCAGCAGCTCTAGCGGCCTAAGCTCCTACGAGCAGTACTTC
CASSSSGLSSYEQYF
>TRBV9|NA|TRBD2|TRBJ2-3
TGTGCCAGCAGCGCCTGGACTAGCGCCCTCACAGATACGCAGTATTTT
CASSAWTSALTDTQYF
>TRBV7-2|few|TRBD2|TRBJ2-1
TGTGCCAGCAGCCCAGGACTAGCGGGAGGACTGCGGATGAAGTTCTTC
CASSPGLAGGLRMKFF
>TRBV2|NA|NA|TRBJ1-2
TGTGCCAGCACCCGCGAGGGAGGAATCTATGGCTACACCTTC
CASTREGGIYGYTF
>TRBV5-1|NA|TRBD2|TRBJ2-3
TGCGCCAGCAGCCTGGAAGCGGGAGTGGTCACAGATACGCAGTATTTT
CASSLEAGVVTDTQYF
>TRBV2|NA|TRBD2|TRBJ2-5
TGTGCCAGCAGCACTAGCGGGGGGCGGCAAGAGACCCAGTACTTC
CASSTSGGRQETQYF
>TRBV6-1|NA|TRBD1|TRBJ1-2
TGTGCCAGCAGTTTTCGACAGGGTGGTGGCTACACCTTC
CASSFRQGGGYTF
>TRBV6-5|NA|TRBD2|TRBJ2-7
TGTGCCAGCAGTTACTCGAATATGGGGGGGAACTACGAGCAGTACTTC
CASSYSNMGGNYEQYF
>TRBV2|NA|NA|TRBJ1-2
TGTGCCAGCAGTCAACAGGGTTTTGGCTACACCTTC
CASSQQGFGYTF
>TRBV6-4|NA|TRBD2|TRBJ2-1
TGTGCCAGCAGTGACGACGGGACTAGCGGGAACAATGAGCAGTTCTTC
CASSDDGTSGNNEQFF
>TRBV6-6|NA|NA|TRBJ2-5
TGTGCCAGCAGCAATCCCACCGGGGTCGGGGAGACCCAGTACTTC
CASSNPTGVGETQYF
>TRBV6-5|NA|NA|TRBJ2-1
TGTGCCAGCAGTGACCACAGGGAGCAGTTCTTC
CASSDHREQFF
>TRBV28|few|TRBD2|TRBJ2-1
TGTGCCAGCAGTTTAGCGGGAGGGTACAATGAGCAGTTCTTC
CASSLAGGYNEQFF
>TRBV16|NA|TRBD2|TRBJ2-7
TGTGCCAGCAGCCAATTTCTCGCGGGAGGGCCCTCGTACGAGCAGTACTTC
CASSQFLAGGPSYEQYF
>TRBV19|NA|NA|TRBJ1-2
TGTGCCAGTAGTATATACGAATCGGGTGGCTACACCTTC
CASSIYESGGYTF
>TRBV6-5|NA|TRBD2|TRBJ2-7
TGTGCCAGCAGTTACTCGGGACTAGCGGGGGGCTACGAGCAGTACTTC
CASSYSGLAGGYEQYF
>TRBV7-2|NA|NA|TRBJ2-7
TGTGCCAGCAGCTTATCACCAGGGCGCGAGCAGTACTTC
CASSLSPGREQYF
>TRBV7-3|few|TRBD1|TRBJ2-2
TGTGCCAGCAGCTCCGGGACAGGCAGGACCGGGGAGCTGTTTTTT
CASSSGTGRTGELFF
>TRBV6-1|few|NA|TRBJ1-2
TGTGCCAGCAGTGAGGACACCTGGGATGGCTACACCTTC
CASSEDTWDGYTF
>TRBV2|NA|NA|TRBJ1-1
TGTGCCAGCAAAACAGCTATGAACACTGAAGCTTTCTTT
CASKTAMNTEAFF
>TRBV5-4|once|NA|TRBJ2-6
TGTGCCAGCATAAAGGGGGGGTTGGGGTCTGGGGCCAACGTCCTGACTTTC
CASIKGGLGSGANVLTF
>TRBV9|NA|TRBD1|TRBJ2-6
TGTGCCAGCAGCGTAACCGGGACAGGGACCTCTGGGGCCAACGTCCTGACTTTC
CASSVTGTGTSGANVLTF
>TRBV9|NA|TRBD1|TRBJ2-1
TGTGCCAGCAGCATGGGACAGGGAGGCAATGAGCAGTTCTTC
CASSMGQGGNEQFF
>TRBV5-8|many|NA|TRBJ2-7
TGTGCCAGCAGCTTGGTGCGGGGCTACGAGCAGTACTTC
CASSLVRGYEQYF
>TRBV7-2|few|TRBD2|TRBJ2-7
TGTGCCAGCAGCTTAGTGGGGACTAGCGGGGCCCCCTACGAGCAGTACTTC
CASSLVGTSGAPYEQYF
>TRBV4-3|NA|NA|TRBJ2-7
TGCGCCAGCAGCCGAGCGACAGGCACCTACGAGCAGTACTTC
CASSRATGTYEQYF
>TRBV4-3|many|TRBD2|TRBJ2-1
TGCGCCAGCAGCCAAGATAGCGGGTTAAGGGCCGGGAATGAGCAGTTCTTC
CASSQDSGLRAGNEQFF
>TRBV7-2|NA|NA|TRBJ1-4
TGTGCCAGCAGCTTAGGGGGGGGGAGGGAACTGTTTTTT
CASSLGGGRELFF
>TRBV9|once|TRBD1|TRBJ2-7
TGTGCCAGCAGCCCCTTGGGACAGGGGGCTTACGAGCAGTACTTC
CASSPLGQGAYEQYF
>TRBV11-2|NA|TRBD2|TRBJ2-3
TGTGCCAGCAGCCGCTCGACTAGCGGGACCCCTATGGCGCAGTATTTT
CASSRSTSGTPMAQYF
>TRBV11-2|once|TRBD1|TRBJ2-2
TGTGCCAGCAGCCACTACCGGGACAGGGGGCAAGAGGAGCTGTTTTTT
CASSHYRDRGQEELFF
>TRBV6-6|NA|NA|TRBJ2-1
TGTGCCAGCAGGCCTGAGGGTGGCACCTACAATGAGCAGTTCTTC
CASRPEGGTYNEQFF
>TRBV5-4|NA|TRBD2|TRBJ2-3
TGTGCCAGCAGCCCCTGGAGTAGCGGGAGCCGTGATACGCAGTATTTT
CASSPWSSGSRDTQYF
>TRBV5-1|few|NA|TRBJ2-2
TGCGCCAGCAGCCTGGAGGAGGTCACCGGGGAGCTGTTTTTT
CASSLEEVTGELFF
>TRBV9|NA|NA|TRBJ2-7
TGTGCCAGCAGCGTAGGGAGCACTCCCTACGAGCAGTACTTC
CASSVGSTPYEQYF
>TRBV6-6|few|TRBD1|TRBJ2-5
TGTGCCAGCAGTCGGACAGGGGCGTGGGAGACCCAGTACTTC
CASSRTGAWETQYF
>TRBV9|NA|NA|TRBJ1-1
TGTGCCAGCAGCGTAGGGCCAGGGGAGAGTGAAGCTTTCTTT
CASSVGPGESEAFF
>TRBV2|NA|TRBD1|TRBJ2-3
TGTGCCAGCAGTGAGCGGGACAGGGGGCTTCATACGCAGTATTTT
CASSERDRGLHTQYF
>TRBV6-5|NA|NA|TRBJ2-7
TGTGCCAGCACATCGGGTAGCTCCTACGAGCAGTACTTC
CASTSGSSYEQYF
>TRBV5-1|NA|TRBD1|TRBJ1-1
TGCGCCAGCAGCTCCAGCGGACAGGTGGCGGTAGGAGCTTTCTTT
CASSSSGQVAVGAFF
>TRBV4-1|NA|TRBD2|TRBJ2-3
TGCGCCAGCAGCCAAGTCCTTAGCGGGGGGTCCGCAGATACGCAGTATTTT
CASSQVLSGGSADTQYF
>TRBV7-9|NA|NA|TRBJ2-5
TGTGCCAGCAGCTTAGTCGGCAGGGAGGCGGAGACCCAGTACTTC
CASSLVGREAETQYF
>TRBV27|once|NA|TRBJ2-3
TGTGCCAGCAGCCCACAGTTATCCACAGATACGCAGTATTTT
CASSPQLSTDTQYF
>TRBV7-2|NA|TRBD2|TRBJ2-5
TGTGCCAGCAGCTTCCGAGCGGGGGGCGCTTTCCAAGAGACCCAGTACTTC
CASSFRAGGAFQETQYF
>TRBV7-2|NA|TRBD2|TRBJ2-5
TGTGCCAGCAGCTTAGACCCGGGAGGGCCGGAGACCCAGTACTTC
CASSLDPGGPETQYF
>TRBV7-2|few|NA|TRBJ2-6
TGTGCCAGCAGCTACCCGCCCGGCGGATCTTCTGGGGCCAACGTCCTGACTTTC
CASSYPPGGSSGANVLTF
>TRBV6-6|NA|NA|TRBJ2-3
TGTGCCAGCAGCCAAACGACAGGTACAGATACGCAGTATTTT
CASSQTTGTDTQYF
>TRBV7-2|NA|NA|TRBJ1-1
TGTGCCAGCAGCTTAGTCTTAGGGGGAAACACTGAAGCTTTCTTT
CASSLVLGGNTEAFF
>TRBV7-2|NA|NA|TRBJ2-5
TGTGCCAGCAGCTCCTCCGGGACAAGGGAGACCCAGTACTTC
CASSSSGTRETQYF
>TRBV15|NA|NA|TRBJ2-3
TGTGCCACCAGCAGCGGGGATAACCCAGATACGCAGTATTTT
CATSSGDNPDTQYF
>TRBV5-4|NA|NA|TRBJ2-7
TGTGCCAGCAGCTTGCAAGCGAATTCCGGCGAGCAGTACTTC
CASSLQANSGEQYF
>TRBV29-1|NA|NA|TRBJ1-1
TGCAGCGTTGATGAGGGTGGGGCTGAAGCTTTCTTT
CSVDEGGAEAFF
>TRBV7-3|NA|NA|TRBJ2-4
TGTGCCAGCAGCTTAACCCCCAGCGGAGCAGCGAACATTCAGTACTTC
CASSLTPSGAANIQYF
>TRBV25-1|NA|NA|TRBJ1-4
TGTGCCAGCAGTGAATTGCAGGGGAGTGAAAAACTGTTTTTT
CASSELQGSEKLFF
>TRBV6-1|NA|NA|TRBJ2-1
TGTGCCAGCAGTGTAAAATACAGGGATGAGCAGTTCTTC
CASSVKYRDEQFF
>TRBV28|NA|NA|TRBJ2-7
TGTGCCAGCAGTTTCACGCGGTCAGGGTTTGGCGAGCAGTACTTC
CASSFTRSGFGEQYF